This paragraph reports one TCR beta chain. This could be a read error, since a much larger clone is one nucleotide away. This sample is part of a study of molecular identifiers for immune sequencing clone quantification. MiXCR, applied by TCRdb to the PCR reads, yields one record per CDR3 protein. Counted here are approximately 90,000 distinct CDR3 sequences, approximately 24% occurring once; the ten biggest clones make up approximately 0.94%. The CDR3 runs to 15 residues. Germline V gives CDR1 SEHNR, CDR2 FQNEAQ (reference sequence). Sequenced material: naive CD8+ T cells from blood, with Jurkat cell RNA spiked in. Indicated subset: FACS-sorted CD8+CD4-CCR7+CD45RA+ naive T cells. The genes are TRBV7-9 and TRBJ1-5, with a tentative D call TRBD1 (6 bases). This receptor was obtained from a human donor in good health. Some libraries in this study had Jurkat cell RNA spiked in. CDR3 sequence: CTSSLGQFDNQPQHF. In DNA, the CDR3 is TGTACCAGCAGCCTCGGACAGTTCGACAATCAGCCCCAGCATTTT.